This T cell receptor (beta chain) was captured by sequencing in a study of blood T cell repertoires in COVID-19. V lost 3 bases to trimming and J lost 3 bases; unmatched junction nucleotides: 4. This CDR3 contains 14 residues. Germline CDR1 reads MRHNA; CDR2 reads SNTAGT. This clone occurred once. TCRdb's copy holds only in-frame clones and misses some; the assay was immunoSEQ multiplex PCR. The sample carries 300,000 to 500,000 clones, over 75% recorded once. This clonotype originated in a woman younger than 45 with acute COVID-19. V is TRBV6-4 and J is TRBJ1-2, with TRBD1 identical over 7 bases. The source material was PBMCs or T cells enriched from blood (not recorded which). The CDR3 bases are TGTGCCAGCAGTGAGTCGACAGGGTACTATGGCTACACCTTC. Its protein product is CASSESTGYYGYTF.